One sample yielded the 15 T cell receptor beta chains listed below, sequenced in a study of early T cells in non-severe SARS-CoV-2 infection. Via MiXCR, TCRdb re-called the 5' RACE reads, giving one row per CDR3 protein. Of fewer than 50,000 distinct CDR3 sequences listed, around 6.5% are singletons. The sequencing here drew on whole blood, taken at baseline. The receptors shown here come from an adult who was a healthcare worker with PCR-confirmed SARS-CoV-2 infection or an uninfected control (not recorded which).

This clonotype was recorded a few times. CDR3 loop: CASSPSGHFTDTQYF. The CDR3 DNA follows: TGTGCCAGCTCACCCTCGGGACACTTCACAGATACGCAGTATTTT. This chain links TRBV18 with TRBJ2-3, with D possibly being TRBD1 (6 bases). The V end lost 3 bases, the J end lost 2 bases, and 12 bases lay between the germline ends. The CDR3 loop spans 15 amino acids. The V gene's germline CDR1 is KGHSH and CDR2 LQKENI.

In nucleotides, the CDR3 is TGCAGTCTGCGGGACAGGGGTCGAGAGCAGTTCTTC. It yields the protein CSLRDRGREQFF. The chain recombines TRBV29-1 with TRBJ2-1; 10 nucleotides line up with TRBD1. Per germline, CDR1 SQVTM and CDR2 ANQGSEA. This CDR3 is 12 amino acids long.

This clonotype was recorded a few times. V gene TRBV11-2 combines with J gene TRBJ2-5, with TRBD2 identical over 9 bases. This CDR3 spans 16 amino acids. Germline V lookup: CDR1 SGHAT, CDR2 FQNNGV. J lost 2 bases, V lost 0 bases, and 4 bases had no gene match. The CDR3 DNA reads TGTGCCAGCAGCTTAGATCCTAGCGGGGTTCAAGAGACCCAGTACTTC. This gives the protein CASSLDPSGVQETQYF.

This clonotype has only a few counts. The chain links TRBV7-2 to TRBJ2-5, with D perhaps TRBD1 (6 bases). The CDR3 loop spans 14 amino acids. CDR1 SGHTA and CDR2 FQGNSA come from the germline V gene. The V end lost 6 bases, the J end lost 5 bases, and 16 bases lay between the germline ends. The DNA of the CDR3 is TGTGCCAGCAGAGCAGGACAGTTTTTGGAGACCCAGTACTTC. Amino acids: CASRAGQFLETQYF.

This clonotype was picked up a small number of times. This chain connects TRBV11-2 to TRBJ1-6; no clear D. The germline gives CDR1 SGHAT, CDR2 FQNNGV. Trimming left V 5 bases short and J 8 bases short, with 16 bases between. This CDR3 has 15 amino acids. The CDR3 DNA follows: TGTGCCAGCAGCAGTACCCCTATAATGGATTCACCCCTCCACTTT. This translates into CASSSTPIMDSPLHF.

This clonotype appeared a few times. The CDR3 sequence: CASSTGTTYNEQFF. The CDR3 DNA sequence: TGTGCCAGTAGTACCGGGACTACTTACAATGAGCAGTTCTTC. The chain carries TRBV19 and TRBJ2-1; 7 nucleotides agree with TRBD2. V shed 4 bases and J 4 bases; nucleotides not matched to a gene: 4. The CDR3 has 14 amino acids. Germline lookup yields CDR1 LNHDA and CDR2 SQIVND (reference sequence).

By share, this clonotype counts as medium-sized (0.01 to 0.1%). The J gene is TRBJ1-6, the V gene TRBV2; perhaps TRBD1 as D (6 bases). There are 15 residues in the CDR3. Germline V gene lookup returns CDR1 SNHLY and CDR2 FYNNEI. V lost 6 bases and J lost 9, with 18 bases in between. The CDR3 bases are TGTGCCAGCAGCGCGGGCTTCGAAGGGGGTTCACCCCTCCACTTT. Protein sequence: CASSAGFEGGSPLHF.

This clonotype was recorded many times. V is TRBV12-3 or TRBV12-4 and J is TRBJ2-7, with TRBD2 as a possible D gene (5 bases). V lost 4 bases to trimming and J lost 3 bases, with 7 bases between them. There are 12 residues in the CDR3. CDR3 nucleotide sequence: TGTGCCAGCAGTTCGGGGTACTACGAGCAGTACTTC. Translated, it gives CASSSGYYEQYF.

This clonotype was detected only a few times. The rearrangement links TRBV3-1 to TRBJ2-2; 10 nucleotides align to TRBD2. The length of the CDR3 is 16 residues. After removal of 0 bases from V and 8 bases from J, the junction contained 6 bases not matched to a gene. Germline lookup yields CDR1 LGHDT and CDR2 YNNKEL (reference sequence). CDR3 DNA sequence: TGTGCCAGCAGCCAAGAGACTAGCGGGCTATTGGGGGAGCTGTTTTTT. As protein: CASSQETSGLLGELFF.

This clonotype was counted only a few times. The gene calls are TRBV7-8 and TRBJ2-7, with D possibly being TRBD1 or TRBD2 (5 bases each). Trimming left V 6 bases short and J 1 base short, with 10 bases between. This CDR3 contains 13 residues. From germline, CDR1 is SGHVS and CDR2 FQNEAQ. The CDR3: CASRWGSSYEQYF. CDR3 nucleotides: TGTGCCAGCAGGTGGGGGTCTTCCTACGAGCAGTACTTC. Combining the CDR3 with reference TRBV7-8 and TRBJ2-7 gives the whole variable domain GAGVSQSPRYKVAKRGQDVALRCDPISGHVSLFWYQQALGQGPEFLTYFQNEAQLDKSGLPSDRFFAERPEGSVSTLKIQRTQQEDSAVYLCASRWGSSYEQYFGPGTRLTVT.

This clonotype was counted ten times or more. The CDR3 sequence: CASLWGTEAFF. In DNA form, the CDR3 reads TGTGCCAGCTTATGGGGCACTGAAGCTTTCTTT. V is TRBV6-5 and J is TRBJ1-1; the D is unclear. Looked up from germline, CDR1 is MNHEY and CDR2 is SVGAGI. The CDR3 has 11 amino acids. V was cut by 8 bases and J by 4 bases, with 8 bases left in between.

This clonotype showed up just a few times. J is TRBJ2-2 and V is TRBV12-3 or TRBV12-4; D gene ambiguous. This CDR3 comprises 13 residues. V was pared by 2 bases and J by 6 bases, with 7 bases between. For the CDR3, the DNA is TGTGCCAGCAGTTTAAGTGGGTCCGGGGAGCTGTTTTTT. Its translation: CASSLSGSGELFF.

V usage is TRBV3-1 and J usage is TRBJ1-5; tentative D call: TRBD1 (6 bases). The CDR3 consists of 19 residues. Germline CDR1 and CDR2: LGHDT and YNNKEL (reference sequence). The V gene lost 4 bases and the J gene lost 0 bases, with 22 bases spanning the gap. The DNA of the CDR3 is TGTGCCAGCAGCCTCCACCCCGTAGGGCAGGGGCCTAGCAATCAGCCCCAGCATTTT. Protein: CASSLHPVGQGPSNQPQHF.

This clonotype was seen repeatedly, ten times or more. This rearrangement joins TRBV20-1 to TRBJ2-7; 9 bases match TRBD2. CDR1 and CDR2 from the germline V gene are DFQATT and SNEGSKA (reference sequence). The ends lost 5 bases at V and 7 bases at J; junction bases unmatched: 18. The CDR3 totals 16 residues. The CDR3 DNA sequence: TGCAGTGCTGTCTCAGCAGCGGGGGGTAATCTGAGGGAGCAGTACTTC. Translation: CSAVSAAGGNLREQYF.

This clonotype was observed many times. The CDR3 sequence is CASSGGLAVTLDTQYF. Written as DNA, the CDR3 is TGTGCCAGCAGCGGGGGACTAGCGGTCACACTAGATACGCAGTATTTT. The chain joins TRBV7-6 to TRBJ2-3; 11 positions agree with TRBD2. The CDR3 is made up of 16 amino acids. The germline gives CDR1 SGHVS, CDR2 FNYEAQ. V shed 5 bases and J 5 bases; nucleotides not matched to a gene: 9.